This entry concerns a single TCR beta chain. No antigen is known for it. Data came from immunoSEQ multiplex PCR; TCRdb stores just in-frame clones and leaves some out. The repertoire holds roughly 54,000 clones, with around 81% as singletons. This sample is part of a study of a mutant IDH1 vaccine in newly diagnosed glioma. Looking at the study overall: The earlier regimen, radiotherapy, temozolomide, or both, was most often both.

Documented time point: week 5, during vaccination. In the vaccine, a single dose held 300 ug of the mutant IDH1 20-mer peptide, along with topical imiquimod. New WHO grade 3 or 4 astrocytomas that were IDH1-mutant and ATRX-lost had been found in donors. Study observations and caveats: Among top peripheral T cell clonotypes, changes seemed unrelated to pseudoprogression.

The CDR3 runs 16 residues. The germline V gene encodes CDR1 SGHVS and CDR2 FNYEAQ. The V end lost 6 bases, the J end lost 2 bases, and 17 bases lay between the germline ends. Sequencing used PBMCs, obtained from a glioma patient whose treatment included an IDH1 peptide vaccine. This receptor was obtained from a young man with glioma. The chain uses TRBV7-6 and TRBJ2-1; D unclear. The CDR3 DNA reads TGTGCCAGCAGTGACAAAATCCCTTCTGCCTACAATGAGCAGTTCTTC. This gives the protein CASSDKIPSAYNEQFF.